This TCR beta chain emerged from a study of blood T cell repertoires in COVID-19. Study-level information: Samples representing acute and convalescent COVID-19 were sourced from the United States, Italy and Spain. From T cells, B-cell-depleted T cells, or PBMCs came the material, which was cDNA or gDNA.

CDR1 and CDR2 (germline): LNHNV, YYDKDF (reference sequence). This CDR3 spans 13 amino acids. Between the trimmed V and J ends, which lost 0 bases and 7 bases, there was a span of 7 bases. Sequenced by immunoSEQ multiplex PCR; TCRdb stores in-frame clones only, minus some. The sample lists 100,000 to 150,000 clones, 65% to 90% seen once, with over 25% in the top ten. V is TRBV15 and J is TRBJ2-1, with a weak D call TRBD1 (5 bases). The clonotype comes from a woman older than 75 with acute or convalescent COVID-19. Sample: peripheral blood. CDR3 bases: TGTGCCACCAGCAGAGACAGGGCTAATGAGCAGTTCTTC. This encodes CATSRDRANEQFF.